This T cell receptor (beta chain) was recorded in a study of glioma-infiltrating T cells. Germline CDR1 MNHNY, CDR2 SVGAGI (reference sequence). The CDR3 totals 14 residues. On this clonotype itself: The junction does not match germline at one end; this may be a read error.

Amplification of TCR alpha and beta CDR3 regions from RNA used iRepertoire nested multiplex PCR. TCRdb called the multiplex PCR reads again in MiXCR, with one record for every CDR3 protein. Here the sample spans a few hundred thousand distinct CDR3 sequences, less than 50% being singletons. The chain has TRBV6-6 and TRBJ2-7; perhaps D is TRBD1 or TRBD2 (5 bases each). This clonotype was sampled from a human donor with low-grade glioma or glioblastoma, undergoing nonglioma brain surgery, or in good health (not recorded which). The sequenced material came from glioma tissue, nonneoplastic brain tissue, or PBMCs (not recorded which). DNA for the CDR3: TGTGCCAGCAGTTTCGGGGCACCTACCTACGAGCAGCACTTC. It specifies CASSFGAPTYEQHF.